Listed here are 25 T cell receptor beta chains from one sample, sequenced in a study of T cell responses to AZD1222 COVID-19 vaccine. Profiled with immunoSEQ multiplex PCR; TCRdb holds only in-frame clones, not every one. Of 50,000 to 75,000 clones in the sample, 89% are singletons; the top ten hold 6.1%. This specimen consisted of peripheral blood, obtained 28 days after the second AZD1222 dose. The receptors were gathered from an adult who received the AZD1222 COVID-19 vaccine.

V gene TRBV5-1 combines with J gene TRBJ2-7; possibly TRBD1 for D (6 bases). V lost 1 base and J 4 bases, leaving 12 bases between the germline ends. Germline CDR1 is SGHRS and CDR2 is YFSETQ. The CDR3 spans 14 residues. CDR3 nucleotide sequence: TGCGCCAGCAGCTTGTCCAGGGGTGGGTACGAGCAGTACTTC. It yields the protein CASSLSRGGYEQYF.

CDR3 in DNA: TGTGCCAGCAGCTACACAACCCTAGCGGGGGAGCAGTTCTTC. Encoded protein: CASSYTTLAGEQFF. This chain connects TRBV5-4 to TRBJ2-1, with 9 bases lining up with TRBD2. J lost 10 bases, V lost 3 bases, and 8 bases had no gene match. This CDR3 spans 14 amino acids. CDR1 SGHNT and CDR2 YYREEE come from the germline V gene (reference sequence). The variable domain in full, completed from reference TRBV5-4 and TRBJ2-1, reads ETGVTQSPTHLIKTRGQQVTLRCSSQSGHNTVSWYQQALGQGPQFIFQYYREEENGRGNFPPRFSGLQFPNYSSELNVNALELDDSALYLCASSYTTLAGEQFFGPGTRLTVL.

The V call is TRBV28, the J call TRBJ1-4; D gene ambiguous. The CDR3 spans 16 residues. The V gene's germline CDR1 is MDHEN and CDR2 SYDVKM. The V end was cut by 2 bases, the J end by 0 bases, with 10 bases between. The CDR3 region is CASSLGLLATNEKLFF. In DNA, the CDR3 is TGTGCCAGCAGTTTAGGCCTACTTGCAACTAATGAAAAACTGTTTTTT.

A single count supports this clone. The chain links TRBV6-1 to TRBJ2-7; TRBD2 agrees at 10 bases. CDR3 length: 15 residues. Germline CDR1 is MNHNS and CDR2 is SASEGT. The junction had 9 bases not matched to a gene; V was cut back by 1 base and J by 9 bases. CDR3 residues: CASSEGTSGTEVQYF. CDR3 DNA: TGTGCCAGCAGTGAAGGAACTAGCGGGACAGAGGTGCAGTACTTC.

The rearrangement links TRBV7-9 to TRBJ1-5, with D tentatively TRBD1 (5 bases). Looked up from germline, CDR1 is SEHNR and CDR2 is FQNEAQ (reference sequence). V gave up 3 bases and J gave up 0 bases, with 6 bases separating them. The CDR3 consists of 14 residues. Here the CDR3 DNA reads TGTGCCAGCAGCTTCAGGGATAGCAATCAGCCCCAGCATTTT. It translates to CASSFRDSNQPQHF.

The chain couples TRBV28 to TRBJ2-7; D unclear. Trimming removed 6 bases at V and 0 bases at J, with 18 bases between. Germline V CDR1 and CDR2: MDHEN, SYDVKM. This CDR3 region has 16 residues. CDR3 sequence (DNA): TGTGCCAGCAGCGCCCCTGCGAGCAGGAGCTCCTACGAGCAGTACTTC. It specifies CASSAPASRSSYEQYF.

The sample holds a few counts of this clone. The genes are TRBV6-5 and TRBJ1-4; 8 nucleotides line up with TRBD1. The length of the CDR3 is 15 residues. In germline, CDR1 is MNHEY, CDR2 SVGAGI. V shed 5 bases and J 3 bases; nucleotides not matched to a gene: 5. The CDR3 sequence: CASSPWDRSNEKLFF. CDR3 DNA sequence: TGTGCCAGCAGTCCCTGGGACAGGTCTAATGAAAAACTGTTTTTT.

The V and J genes are TRBV10-2 and TRBJ2-5; 7 bases fit TRBD1. CDR3 length equals 15 residues. Germline V CDR1 and CDR2: WSHSY, SAAADI. V shed 0 bases, J shed 5 bases, and the junction held 6 bases outside the gene matches. The CDR3 nucleotides are TGCGCCAGCAGTGAGTCGACAGGGTTCTGGGAGACCCAGTACTTC. Protein product: CASSESTGFWETQYF.

This sequence joins TRBV12-3 or TRBV12-4 and TRBJ2-1, with D unclear. V lost 7 bases and J lost 9, with 16 bases in between. The CDR3 is 13 residues long. The CDR3 loop reads CASNSGVHPEQFF. CDR3 in DNA: TGTGCCAGCAATAGTGGGGTACATCCTGAGCAGTTCTTC.

This sequence joins TRBV25-1 and TRBJ2-3; TRBD1 agrees at 10 bases. J lost 3 bases, V lost 2 bases, and 2 bases had no gene match. Germline lookup yields CDR1 MGHDK and CDR2 SYGVNS. This CDR3 comprises 15 residues. CDR3 coding DNA: TGTGCCAGCAGTGAACCGGGACAGGGGACAGATACGCAGTATTTT. It is translated as CASSEPGQGTDTQYF.

V gene TRBV21-1 combines with J gene TRBJ1-2; the table's D gene call, TRBD1, was not cross checked with the DNA. TRBV21-1 constitutes a pseudogene. The CDR3 contains 15 residues. CDR3 sequence (DNA): TGTGCCAGCAGCAAAATGAGGAGACAGGGTAAAGGCTACACCTTC. It is translated as CASSKMRRQGKGYTF.

This rearrangement joins TRBV6-6 to TRBJ2-5; D call uncertain. This CDR3 region has 11 residues. Trimming pared 2 bases from V and 5 bases from J, leaving 3 bases between. The germline V gene has CDR1 MNHNY and CDR2 SVGAGI (reference sequence). Written as DNA, the CDR3 is TGTGCCAGCAGTTACAGGGAGACCCAGTACTTC. Protein product: CASSYRETQYF.

CDR3 protein: CASGLSKGTSRSDTQYF. The CDR3 DNA reads TGTGCTAGTGGTTTGAGTAAAGGGACTAGCCGGTCAGATACGCAGTATTTT. This chain joins TRBV12-5 and TRBJ2-3; 9 positions match TRBD2. The germline V gene encodes CDR1 LGHNT and CDR2 FRNRAP. This CDR3 comprises 17 residues. Unmatched junction bases numbered 10, after V lost 2 bases and J lost 4 bases.

This chain connects TRBV25-1 to TRBJ2-7; possible D gene TRBD2, 7 bases. Trimming cost V 6 bases and J 4 bases, with 16 bases left between them. In germline, CDR1 is MGHDK, CDR2 SYGVNS. The CDR3 has 14 amino acids. This CDR3 reads CASSPRGARYEQYF. CDR3 nucleotides: TGTGCCAGCAGCCCTCGGGGGGCGCGTTACGAGCAGTACTTC.

The rearrangement links TRBV5-1 to TRBJ1-3, with D uncertain. The ends were cut back, 5 bases at V and 0 bases at J, with 9 bases in the middle. This CDR3 is 14 amino acids long. CDR1 SGHRS and CDR2 YFSETQ come from the germline V gene. The CDR3 region is CASSIRGSGNTIYF. CDR3 sequence (DNA): TGCGCCAGCAGTATCAGAGGCTCTGGAAACACCATATATTTT.

The chain links TRBV29-1 to TRBJ1-1; TRBD1 agrees at 8 bases. The junction had 6 bases not matched to a gene; V was cut back by 8 bases and J by 1 base. The CDR3 has 13 residues. Germline V gene lookup returns CDR1 SQVTM and CDR2 ANQGSEA. The CDR3 bases are TGCAGCTCGGGTGGACAGGGGAACACTGAAGCTTTCTTT. It specifies CSSGGQGNTEAFF.

The chain employs TRBV27 and TRBJ1-1; TRBD1 aligns across 7 bases. V lost 6 bases, J lost 2 bases, and 6 bases stayed unmatched. Germline CDR1 is MNHEY and CDR2 is SMNVEV (reference sequence). The CDR3 has 14 amino acids. CDR3 nucleotides: TGTGCCAGCAGCTTTCAGGGGGACAACACTGAAGCTTTCTTT. Protein sequence: CASSFQGDNTEAFF.

The chain links TRBV20-1 to TRBJ1-1, with D perhaps TRBD1 (6 bases). The CDR3 is made up of 15 amino acids. Germline-derived CDR1 and CDR2 are DFQATT and SNEGSKA (reference sequence). Trimming removed 3 bases from V and 0 bases from J, with 14 bases in between. The CDR3 region has the DNA TGCAGTGCTAGTACAGCCCAGGGGCTGAACACTGAAGCTTTCTTT. It codes for CSASTAQGLNTEAFF.

The gene calls are TRBV2 and TRBJ2-2; TRBD2 matches at 13 bases. V trimming: 2 bases; J trimming: 6 bases; junction bases outside the gene matches: 0. Germline V gives CDR1 SNHLY, CDR2 FYNNEI. The length of the CDR3 is 15 residues. CDR3 nucleotide sequence: TGTGCCAGCAGTGAAACTAGCGGGGGGGCCGGGGAGCTGTTTTTT. Residues: CASSETSGGAGELFF.

This clone was found a few times. The chain uses TRBV19 and TRBJ2-7; TRBD2 might be the D (5 bases). Germline V gene data show CDR1 as LNHDA and CDR2 as SQIVND (reference sequence). V was clipped by 5 bases and J by 0 bases, with 11 bases between them. This CDR3 has 14 amino acids. The CDR3 loop reads CASSRGASSYEQYF. CDR3 in DNA: TGTGCCAGTAGTCGGGGTGCCAGCTCCTACGAGCAGTACTTC.

The chain joins TRBV19 to TRBJ1-1, with D perhaps TRBD1 (5 bases). Germline CDR1 LNHDA, CDR2 SQIVND (reference sequence). The CDR3 extends over 13 amino acids. The V gene lost 5 bases and the J gene lost 0 bases, with 7 bases spanning the gap. For the CDR3, the DNA is TGTGCCAGTAGTGGGGCGGTGAACACTGAAGCTTTCTTT. This codes for CASSGAVNTEAFF. Full variable domain (rest looked up from reference TRBV19 and TRBJ1-1): DGGITQSPKYLFRKEGQNVTLSCEQNLNHDAMYWYRQDPGQGLRLIYYSQIVNDFQKGDIAEGYSVSREKKESFPLTVTSAQKNPTAFYLCASSGAVNTEAFFGQGTRLTVV.

The count of this clone is one. The chain couples TRBV18 to TRBJ1-6, with TRBD1 matching 9 bases. Germline V gene data show CDR1 as KGHSH and CDR2 as LQKENI. Losses at the gene ends were 3 bases for V and 7 bases for J; bases not matched to a gene: 7. The CDR3 consists of 16 residues. CDR3 DNA: TGTGCCAGCTCACCGACCGCGGGACAGGGAAATTCACCCCTCCACTTT. Translated: CASSPTAGQGNSPLHF. The full variable domain, with the rest looked up from reference TRBV18 and TRBJ1-6, is NAGVMQNPRHLVRRRGQEARLRCSPMKGHSHVYWYRQLPEEGLKFMVYLQKENIIDESGMPKERFSAEFPKEGPSILRIQQVVRGDSAAYFCASSPTAGQGNSPLHFGNGTRLTVT.

The chain has TRBV5-4 and TRBJ2-7; 8 bases fit TRBD1. This CDR3 has 14 amino acids. The germline V gene has CDR1 SGHNT and CDR2 YYREEE (reference sequence). J lost 5 bases, V lost 2 bases, and 6 bases had no gene match. This CDR3 reads CASSFDRGIHEQYF. Written as DNA, the CDR3 is TGTGCCAGCAGCTTTGACAGGGGCATCCACGAGCAGTACTTC.

The rearrangement uses TRBV11-2 and TRBJ2-7; D tentatively fits TRBD1 or TRBD2 (5 bases each). Germline values: CDR1 SGHAT, CDR2 FQNNGV. CDR3 size: 15 residues. Trimming took off 1 base at V and 3 bases at J, with 13 bases between the two ends. The CDR3 protein is CASSLGPGAIYEQYF. As DNA, the CDR3 is TGTGCCAGCAGCTTAGGGCCCGGGGCGATCTACGAGCAGTACTTC.

The CDR3 region has the DNA TGTGCCAGCAGCTTAGGCCTAGCGGGAGCCTACGAGCAGTACTTC. Protein product: CASSLGLAGAYEQYF. The V call is TRBV11-2, the J call TRBJ2-7; 10 bases agree with TRBD2. After removal of 1 base from V and 2 bases from J, the junction contained 2 bases not matched to a gene. The CDR3 totals 15 residues. The germline CDR1 and CDR2 sequences are SGHAT and FQNNGV.